The 32 T cell receptor beta chains below all came from one sample that was sequenced in a study of blood T cell repertoires in COVID-19. The assay was immunoSEQ multiplex PCR, and TCRdb's table has in-frame clones only and misses some. The table has about 73,000 clones, 75% to 90% seen once. Sequenced input: peripheral blood. The receptors were sampled from a man aged 80 or over with active or convalescent COVID-19.

This clone was seen only once. The gene calls are TRBV7-9 and TRBJ1-2; no clear D. The CDR3 is 12 amino acids. CDR1 is SEHNR, CDR2 FQNEAQ, per germline (reference sequence). V was cut by 5 bases and J by 8 bases, with 12 bases left in between. The chain's CDR3 is CASSPQARGYTF. In DNA, the CDR3 is TGTGCCAGCAGCCCGCAGGCTCGGGGCTACACCTTC. Complete variable domain (other parts from reference TRBV7-9 and TRBJ1-2): DTGVSQNPRHKITKRGQNVTFRCDPISEHNRLYWYRQTLGQGPEFLTYFQNEAQLEKSRLLSDRFSAERPKGSFSTLEIQRTEQGDSAMYLCASSPQARGYTFGSGTRLTVV.

The sample holds a few counts of this clone. This chain uses TRBV10-3 with TRBJ2-1; weak D call: TRBD1 (6 bases). In germline, CDR1 is ENHRY, CDR2 SYGVKD. The CDR3 is 12 amino acids. V lost 8 bases to trimming and J lost 9 bases, with 14 bases between them. The CDR3 region is CAIARGGSEQFF. The CDR3 DNA follows: TGTGCCATCGCCCGAGGGGGATCTGAGCAGTTCTTC.

The gene calls are TRBV5-1 and TRBJ2-3, with D hard to call. This CDR3 contains 15 residues. Germline V gene data show CDR1 as SGHRS and CDR2 as YFSETQ. Trimming shortened V by 0 bases and J by 0 bases, and 8 bases separated the two germline ends. The chain's CDR3 is CASSLAAGSTDTQYF. The CDR3 DNA reads TGCGCCAGCAGCTTGGCCGCCGGGAGCACAGATACGCAGTATTTT.

The J gene is TRBJ2-3, the V gene TRBV5-1; possible D gene TRBD2, 5 bases. Trimming pared 0 bases from V and 5 bases from J, leaving 13 bases between. CDR1 and CDR2 (germline): SGHRS, YFSETQ. CDR3 length: 15 residues. The CDR3 region is CASSLVRGVGDTQYF. The CDR3 nucleotides are TGCGCCAGCAGCTTGGTTCGGGGAGTTGGAGATACGCAGTATTTT. Based on the CDR3 plus reference TRBV5-1 and TRBJ2-3, the full variable domain is KAGVTQTPRYLIKTRGQQVTLSCSPISGHRSVSWYQQTPGQGLQFLFEYFSETQRNKGNFPGRFSGRQFSNSRSEMNVSTLELGDSALYLCASSLVRGVGDTQYFGPGTRLTVL.

The chain joins TRBV3-1 (or the pseudogene TRBV3-2) to TRBJ1-4; unclear D gene. Germline values: CDR1 LGHDT, CDR2 YNNKEL (reference sequence). There are 21 residues in the CDR3. V lost 0 bases and J 5 bases, leaving 28 bases between the germline ends. The DNA for the CDR3 is TGTGCCAGCAGCCAAGACCAGGACGACGACCCGGATGGGGAGCTGAATGAAAAACTGTTTTTT. Protein: CASSQDQDDDPDGELNEKLFF.

The gene calls are TRBV2 and TRBJ1-1; D uncertain. Germline V gives CDR1 SNHLY, CDR2 FYNNEI. The CDR3 is made up of 10 amino acids. V was shortened by 8 bases and J by 10 bases, with 11 bases between the two germline ends. In DNA, the CDR3 is TGTGCCAGCGTAGTTGTTGGAGCTTTCTTT. Amino acids: CASVVVGAFF.

The V call is TRBV18, the J call TRBJ1-3; no clear D gene. Germline assignment: CDR1 KGHSH and CDR2 LQKENI. The germline V and J ends were trimmed by 1 base and 0 bases, with 10 bases remaining between them. The CDR3 is made up of 16 amino acids. For the CDR3, the DNA is TGTGCCAGCTCACCACAACTGGGCTCCTCTGGAAACACCATATATTTT. It is translated as CASSPQLGSSGNTIYF.

The chain employs TRBV5-1 and TRBJ2-3, with TRBD2 matching 7 bases. This CDR3 spans 17 amino acids. Germline V gene data show CDR1 as SGHRS and CDR2 as YFSETQ. V shed 2 bases, J shed 0 bases, and the junction held 9 bases outside the gene matches. The CDR3 protein is CASSFTRGGTSTDTQYF. Here the CDR3 DNA reads TGCGCCAGCAGCTTTACGCGCGGGGGAACTAGCACAGATACGCAGTATTTT.

The chain carries TRBV5-1 and TRBJ2-2; possibly TRBD1 for D (5 bases). The V end lost 7 bases, the J end lost 0 bases, and 7 bases lay between the germline ends. CDR3 length: 13 amino acids. Per germline, CDR1 SGHRS and CDR2 YFSETQ. The CDR3 coding sequence is TGCGCCAGCGGGGCGGCGAACACCGGGGAGCTGTTTTTT. Encoded protein: CASGAANTGELFF.

The chain joins TRBV30 to TRBJ2-1, with TRBD2 matching 9 bases. The V gene end was trimmed by 0 bases and the J gene end by 11 bases; junction bases not matched to a gene: 5. Germline CDR1 is GTSNPN and CDR2 is SVGIG (reference sequence). The CDR3 extends over 13 amino acids. This CDR3 is CAWSVFPSGKQFF. CDR3 in DNA: TGTGCCTGGAGTGTATTCCCTAGCGGGAAGCAGTTCTTC.

The genes are TRBV11-3 and TRBJ2-3; 11 bases agree with TRBD2. The CDR3 contains 13 residues. Trimming at V came to 8 bases and at J to 6 bases, leaving 4 bases not matched to a gene. Germline CDR1 and CDR2: SGHNT and YENEEA. CDR3 coding DNA: TGTGCCAGCGCTTCTAGCGGGGGGGATACGCAGTATTTT. Amino acid sequence: CASASSGGDTQYF. The variable domain in full, with the rest retrieved from reference TRBV11-3 and TRBJ2-3, is EAGVVQSPRYKIIEKKQPVAFWCNPISGHNTLYWYLQNLGQGPELLIRYENEEAVDDSQLPKDRFSAERLKGVDSTLKIQPAELGDSAVYLCASASSGGDTQYFGPGTRLTVL.

V is TRBV5-8 and J is TRBJ1-3, with a weak D call TRBD1 (5 bases). Trimming took 5 bases from V and 0 from J, leaving 12 bases between them. Per germline, CDR1 SGHTS and CDR2 YDEGEE. There are 15 residues in the CDR3. As DNA, the CDR3 is TGTGCCAGCAGTCTGCGCGGGGCCTCTGGAAACACCATATATTTT. This encodes CASSLRGASGNTIYF.

The chain couples TRBV5-1 to TRBJ1-1; D possibly corresponds to TRBD1 (5 bases). With 4 bases removed from V and 7 bases from J, the gap between germline ends came to 14 bases. CDR3 length equals 13 residues. Looked up from germline, CDR1 is SGHRS and CDR2 is YFSETQ. The CDR3 loop is CASSRPPTDEAFF. The DNA of the CDR3 is TGCGCCAGCAGCCGACCCCCGACAGATGAAGCTTTCTTT.

CDR3 sequence reads: CASSKTGTGVYNEQFF. The CDR3, as DNA: TGTGCCAGCAGCAAAACCGGGACAGGCGTATACAATGAGCAGTTCTTC. V usage is TRBV7-9 and J usage is TRBJ2-1, with TRBD1 matching over 8 bases. The CDR3 is 16 residues long. The junction had 10 bases not matched to a gene; V was cut back by 5 bases and J by 4 bases. Germline lookup yields CDR1 SEHNR and CDR2 FQNEAQ (reference sequence).

This rearrangement joins TRBV7-8 to TRBJ2-7; 10 bases map to TRBD2. CDR3 length equals 16 residues. Germline-derived CDR1 and CDR2 are SGHVS and FQNEAQ. The ends lost 5 bases at V and 4 bases at J; junction bases unmatched: 11. The DNA of the CDR3 is TGTGCCAGCAGCCCCACCCTAGCGGGAGTTTCATACGAGCAGTACTTC. This sequence encodes CASSPTLAGVSYEQYF.

The J gene is TRBJ2-2, the V gene TRBV5-1, with a possible D match to TRBD2 (5 bases). The CDR3 covers 15 residues. Per germline, CDR1 SGHRS and CDR2 YFSETQ. Between the trimmed V and J ends, which lost 4 bases and 4 bases, there was a span of 14 bases. The chain's CDR3 is CASSLGDLPTGELFF. The CDR3 DNA is TGCGCCAGCAGCCTCGGGGATCTACCCACCGGGGAGCTGTTTTTT. Drawing the rest from reference TRBV5-1 and TRBJ2-2, the complete variable domain is KAGVTQTPRYLIKTRGQQVTLSCSPISGHRSVSWYQQTPGQGLQFLFEYFSETQRNKGNFPGRFSGRQFSNSRSEMNVSTLELGDSALYLCASSLGDLPTGELFFGEGSRLTVL.

This chain uses TRBV7-6 with TRBJ2-1, with 14 bases fitting TRBD2. Germline CDR1 SGHVS, CDR2 FNYEAQ. This CDR3 spans 16 amino acids. V lost 5 bases, J lost 7 bases, and 7 bases stayed unmatched. The CDR3 is CASSRGLAGAGNEQFF. Written as DNA, the CDR3 is TGTGCCAGCAGCCGGGGACTAGCGGGAGCCGGGAATGAGCAGTTCTTC.

This clone was seen more than once but under ten times. This CDR3 is also generated by other DNA sequences in the sample. This chain uses TRBV18 with TRBJ1-5; 11 bases match TRBD1. The ends lost 1 base at V and 7 bases at J; junction bases unmatched: 6. Germline values: CDR1 KGHSH, CDR2 LQKENI. The CDR3 spans 16 residues. The CDR3 coding sequence is TGTGCCAGCTCACCACTCGGACAGGGGGCGGGACAGCCCCAGCATTTT. Translated: CASSPLGQGAGQPQHF.

The V gene is TRBV11-2, the J gene TRBJ2-4; D is perhaps TRBD2 (6 bases). The CDR3 spans 14 residues. The germline CDR1 and CDR2 sequences are SGHAT and FQNNGV. Between the trimmed V and J ends, which lost 3 bases and 8 bases, there was a span of 14 bases. CDR3 coding DNA: TGTGCCAGCAGCTTTAGCGGAGGGGTGGACATTCAGTACTTC. This encodes CASSFSGGVDIQYF. The whole variable domain, filled in from reference TRBV11-2 and TRBJ2-4, reads EAGVAQSPRYKIIEKRQSVAFWCNPISGHATLYWYQQILGQGPKLLIQFQNNGVVDDSQLPKDRFSAERLKGVDSTLKIQPAKLEDSAVYLCASSFSGGVDIQYFGAGTRLSVL.

The J gene is TRBJ1-3, the V gene TRBV29-1; D gene ambiguous. The CDR3 is 13 amino acids. V was clipped by 0 bases and J by 4 bases, with 7 bases between them. Per germline, CDR1 SQVTM and CDR2 ANQGSEA. The CDR3 reads CSVEEFPGNTIYF. The CDR3 coding sequence is TGCAGCGTTGAAGAATTTCCGGGAAACACCATATATTTT.

V usage is TRBV24-1 and J usage is TRBJ2-1, with TRBD1 matching 10 bases. There are 18 residues in the CDR3. V lost 3 bases to trimming and J lost 2 bases; unmatched junction nucleotides: 9. Germline assignment: CDR1 KGHDR and CDR2 SFDVKD. The CDR3 protein is CATSDPRQGAVTYNEQFF. DNA for the CDR3: TGTGCCACCAGTGATCCACGACAGGGGGCAGTAACCTACAATGAGCAGTTCTTC.

This clone has more than one count but fewer than ten. The chain joins TRBV10-3 to TRBJ2-7; D perhaps matches TRBD2 (5 bases). The CDR3 has 14 residues. Trimming removed 6 bases at V and 2 bases at J, with 14 bases between. In germline, CDR1 is ENHRY, CDR2 SYGVKD. CDR3 DNA: TGTGCCATCAGACCCCGGACTGACACCTACGAGCAGTACTTC. The encoded protein is CAIRPRTDTYEQYF.

This chain links TRBV4-1 with TRBJ1-1; 7 positions match TRBD1. CDR1 and CDR2 (germline): MGHRA, YSYEKL. V shed 3 bases and J 3 bases; nucleotides not matched to a gene: 10. CDR3 size: 16 residues. CDR3 residues: CASSHLPGQRDTEAFF. Here the CDR3 DNA reads TGCGCCAGCAGCCATCTCCCGGGACAGCGGGACACTGAAGCTTTCTTT.

In the case of this clone: Other DNA sequences in this specimen translate into the identical CDR3. The V gene is TRBV6-2 or TRBV6-3, the J gene TRBJ2-2; D perhaps matches TRBD2 (6 bases). This CDR3 comprises 15 residues. V was pared by 6 bases and J by 3 bases, with 14 bases between. CDR1 is MNHEY, CDR2 SVGEGT, per germline. The CDR3 reads CASSSTGGYTGELFF. The CDR3 bases are TGTGCCAGCAGCTCGACTGGAGGGTACACCGGGGAGCTGTTTTTT.

V gene TRBV5-1 combines with J gene TRBJ1-4, with 10 nucleotides matching TRBD1. The CDR3 totals 14 residues. Per germline, CDR1 SGHRS and CDR2 YFSETQ. V was pared by 0 bases and J by 13 bases, with 6 bases of the junction left unmatched. The CDR3 DNA follows: TGCGCCAGCAGCTTGGATGGGGGACAGGGGAGACTGTTTTTT. Translated: CASSLDGGQGRLFF.

V gene TRBV5-1 combines with J gene TRBJ2-2; possibly TRBD2 for D (6 bases). Germline V gene lookup returns CDR1 SGHRS and CDR2 YFSETQ. Trimming removed 0 bases from V and 3 bases from J, with 6 bases in between. The CDR3 contains 14 residues. The CDR3 spells CASSLAGDTGELFF. CDR3 in DNA: TGCGCCAGCAGCTTGGCGGGGGACACCGGGGAGCTGTTTTTT.

The J gene is TRBJ1-1, the V gene TRBV6-2 or TRBV6-3, with D maybe TRBD1 (6 bases). This CDR3 has 15 residues. The germline V gene has CDR1 MNHEY and CDR2 SVGEGT. Trimming left V 6 bases short and J 4 bases short, with 18 bases between. Here the CDR3 DNA reads TGTGCCAGCAGCCGCCGACAGGTACAAGGCACTGAAGCTTTCTTT. It encodes CASSRRQVQGTEAFF.

The chain employs TRBV10-1 and TRBJ2-3; 7 bases match TRBD2. CDR1 and CDR2 (germline): WNHNN, SYGVQD (reference sequence). The length of the CDR3 is 15 residues. The trim removed 5 bases at V and 2 bases at J, leaving 7 bases unmatched. The CDR3 DNA reads as TGCGCCAGCAGTCCTCGAGGGACTAACACAGATACGCAGTATTTT. It yields the protein CASSPRGTNTDTQYF.

V and J are TRBV18 and TRBJ2-1, with 11 bases identical to TRBD2. V shed 3 bases, J shed 2 bases, and the junction held 6 bases outside the gene matches. The V gene's germline CDR1 is KGHSH and CDR2 LQKENI. CDR3 length: 17 residues. The CDR3 is CASSPINSGRAYNEQFF. The CDR3 region has the DNA TGTGCCAGCTCACCGATTAATAGCGGGAGGGCCTACAATGAGCAGTTCTTC.

The gene calls are TRBV12-3 or TRBV12-4 and TRBJ1-4; D not resolved. The CDR3 length is 13 residues. The V gene lost 2 bases and the J gene lost 8 bases, with 9 bases spanning the gap. For the CDR3, the DNA is TGTGCCAGCAGTTTACGGGGAAGGGAAAAACTGTTTTTT. Amino acids: CASSLRGREKLFF.

This rearrangement joins TRBV19 to TRBJ2-3, with 7 positions matching TRBD2. Germline trimming cut 7 bases from V and 5 bases from J; bases unmatched to any gene: 12. Germline loops: CDR1 LNHDA, CDR2 SQIVND (reference sequence). This CDR3 has 15 amino acids. The CDR3 sequence is CASTSLGGGIDTQYF. Written as DNA, the CDR3 is TGTGCCAGTACCTCTTTGGGGGGGGGTATAGATACGCAGTATTTT.

J is TRBJ2-3 and V is TRBV18; D may be TRBD1 (6 bases). Germline V gene lookup returns CDR1 KGHSH and CDR2 LQKENI. V shed 4 bases and J shed 2 bases, with 7 bases lying between them. This CDR3 spans 13 amino acids. CDR3 DNA: TGTGCCAGCTCACGGGACACCACAGATACGCAGTATTTT. It translates to CASSRDTTDTQYF.